Below, 25 T cell receptor beta chains from the same sample are listed, as sequenced in a study of tumor and adjacent non-tumor tissue in lung cancer. This sample's RNA came from whole unsorted tissue. Three rounds of nested PCR, following a modified ARM-PCR protocol, produced the TCRbeta library. TCRdb re-called the multiplex PCR reads with MiXCR, one entry per CDR3 protein. The sample shows roughly 120,000 distinct CDR3 sequences, 75% of them seen only once. The sequencing input was lung tumor tissue. The receptors come from a woman in her fifties or sixties with non-small cell lung cancer.

Concerning this clonotype: One end of the junction is discordant with germline, which a read error may explain. Here the CDR3 DNA reads TGTCCCAGCAGCCGGGAGCGCAACACTGAACCTTTCTTT. It codes for CPSSRERNTEPFF. This rearrangement joins TRBV11-1 to TRBJ1-1; D is ambiguous. The germline V gene encodes CDR1 SGHAT and CDR2 FQDESV (reference sequence). The CDR3 covers 13 residues.

V is TRBV5-1 and J is TRBJ2-7, with D perhaps assigned TRBD1 or TRBD2 (5 bases each). The germline CDR1 and CDR2 sequences are SGHRS and YFSETQ. Trimming took 2 bases from V and 2 from J, leaving 11 bases between them. The CDR3 is made up of 14 amino acids. CDR3 DNA: TGCGCCAGCAGCTTTGGGACCAGGGCCTACGAGCAGTACTTC. Protein: CASSFGTRAYEQYF. Complete variable domain (other parts from reference TRBV5-1 and TRBJ2-7): KAGVTQTPRYLIKTRGQQVTLSCSPISGHRSVSWYQQTPGQGLQFLFEYFSETQRNKGNFPGRFSGRQFSNSRSEMNVSTLELGDSALYLCASSFGTRAYEQYFGPGTRLTVT.

V is TRBV28 and J is TRBJ1-6; D may be TRBD1 (5 bases). The V end lost 5 bases, the J end lost 11 bases, and 16 bases lay between the germline ends. The germline CDR1 and CDR2 sequences are MDHEN and SYDVKM. CDR3 size: 14 residues. The CDR3 loop is CASSPQGEGPPLHF. DNA for the CDR3: TGTGCCAGCAGTCCCCAGGGTGAGGGTCCACCCCTCCACTTT.

As for this clonotype: One junction end does not reproduce the germline sequence, and a read error may be involved. The V gene is TRBV12-3 or TRBV12-4, the J gene TRBJ1-5, with D possibly TRBD1 on 6 matching bases. The CDR3 loop spans 15 amino acids. Here the CDR3 DNA reads TGTGCCAGCGGTTTAGAGGGGGGCCGCAATCAGCCCCAGCATTTT. It is translated as CASGLEGGRNQPQHF.

A note on this clonotype: The conserved phenylalanine or tryptophan is not found at the CDR3 terminus, so this likely reflects a read error. Because the CDR3's place on the DNA is in doubt, the DNA is left out and the CDR3 is given as listed by TCRdb. The rearrangement links TRBV11-2 to TRBJ2-7; TRBD1, the D gene given by the table, was not confirmed from the DNA. The CDR3 spans 13 amino acids, including both terminal residues. The germline CDR1 and CDR2 sequences are SGHAT and FQNNGV. CDR3 sequence reads: CASSHEPPGEQHC.

Concerning this clonotype: At one boundary the junction diverges from the germline segment, which might be a read error. The genes are TRBV24-1 and TRBJ1-1, with D possibly TRBD1 on 5 matching bases. Germline CDR1 is KGHDR and CDR2 is SFDVKD. The CDR3 length is 13 residues. CDR3 region: CATSAQRGTETFF. DNA for the CDR3: TGTGCTACCAGTGCCCAACGGGGCACTGAAACTTTCTTT.

This clonotype was observed at least ten times. The chain links TRBV4-3 to TRBJ2-3, with TRBD1 as a possible D gene (6 bases). This CDR3 has 15 residues. V was cut by 3 bases and J by 1 base, with 11 bases left in between. Germline CDR1 and CDR2: LGHNA and YSLEER. The CDR3: CASSHETGGTDTQYF. CDR3 in DNA: TGCGCCAGCAGCCACGAGACAGGTGGCACAGATACGCAGTATTTT.

This sequence joins TRBV11-2 and TRBJ2-7, with no clear D. The CDR3 is made up of 12 amino acids. Germline CDR1 SGHAT, CDR2 FQNNGV. V gave up 2 bases and J gave up 12 bases, with 14 bases separating them. The CDR3 sequence is CASSLSGSELYF. In nucleotides, the CDR3 is TGTGCCAGCAGCTTATCCGGCTCCGAACTGTACTTC.

As regards this clonotype: The junction does not match germline at one end; this may be a read error. The rearrangement links TRBV6-2 or TRBV6-3 to TRBJ1-5; D gene unclear. Germline V gene sequence: CDR1 MNHEY, CDR2 SVGEGT. The CDR3 extends over 14 amino acids. This chain's CDR3 is CVSSNGFSNQPQHF. Written as DNA, the CDR3 is TGTGTCAGCAGTAACGGATTTAGCAATCAGCCCCAGCATTTT.

Remarks on this clonotype: Sequence at one end of the junction differs from germline and may be a read error. The chain combines TRBV5-1 with TRBJ2-1; D may be TRBD2 (7 bases). CDR1 is SGHRS, CDR2 YFSETQ, per germline. This CDR3 contains 14 residues. The CDR3 DNA sequence: TGCGTCAGCAGCTTGGGGGCGGGGGCTAATGAGCAGTTCTTC. Protein product: CVSSLGAGANEQFF. Drawing the rest from reference TRBV5-1 and TRBJ2-1, the complete variable domain is KAGVTQTPRYLIKTRGQQVTLSCSPISGHRSVSWYQQTPGQGLQFLFEYFSETQRNKGNFPGRFSGRQFSNSRSEMNVSTLELGDSALYLCVSSLGAGANEQFFGPGTRLTVL.

For this clonotype: This may be a read error, as it is one base from a much larger clone. This chain uses TRBV12-3 or TRBV12-4 with TRBJ2-1; 7 nucleotides agree with TRBD1. The CDR3 covers 16 residues. The CDR3 sequence: CTSTPWEGGSDNEQFF. The CDR3 nucleotides are TGTACCAGCACCCCCTGGGAAGGGGGCTCGGACAATGAGCAGTTCTTC.

In the case of this clonotype: Relative to the germline gene, one junction end is altered; a read error may explain this. The CDR3 region has the DNA TGTGCAAGCAGCACACGGGGGGAGCTGTTTTTT. This encodes CASSTRGELFF. V is TRBV11-2 and J is TRBJ2-2; no firm D call. This CDR3 has 11 residues. Germline CDR1 is SGHAT and CDR2 is FQNNGV.

This chain connects TRBV11-2 to TRBJ2-7; 9 bases are a match to TRBD2. Germline V lookup: CDR1 SGHAT, CDR2 FQNNGV. Germline trimming cut 4 bases from V and 1 base from J; bases unmatched to any gene: 5. The CDR3 loop spans 15 amino acids. The CDR3 sequence is CASSSPTSGSYEQYF. In DNA form, the CDR3 reads TGTGCCAGCAGCTCGCCGACTAGCGGATCCTACGAGCAGTACTTC.

Concerning this clonotype: At one of its ends the junction is not consistent with the germline gene, which may arise from a read error. The chain uses TRBV4-3 and TRBJ2-6; 10 nucleotides match TRBD1. Germline CDR1 and CDR2: LGHNA and YSLEER. The CDR3 contains 16 residues. The CDR3 bases are TGCCCCAGCAGCCAGACAGGGGGCGGTGGGGCTAACGTCCTGACTTTC. Protein: CPSSQTGGGGANVLTF.

This clonotype showed up many times. It may be a read error: a sequence one base away is much more abundant. Given the absence of the conserved phenylalanine or tryptophan at the CDR3 end, a read error is likely. The CDR3 here is CASSLEGGQPQHL. The CDR3 DNA sequence: TGTGCCAGCAGCTTGGAGGGAGGCCAGCCCCAGCATCTT. This chain uses TRBV11-2 with TRBJ1-5; D call uncertain. Trimming left V 3 bases short and J 7 bases short, with 10 bases between. This CDR3 has 13 residues. Germline V CDR1 and CDR2: SGHAT, FQNNGV.

Worth noting for this clonotype: The conserved phenylalanine or tryptophan normally closing the CDR3 is absent here, so this likely arose from a read error. The DNA is left out, because the CDR3 cannot be placed on it with certainty; the CDR3 is given as TCRdb lists it. CDR3 sequence reads: CASSLVPGRNTGELFL. The chain links TRBV11-2 to TRBJ2-2. Per germline, CDR1 SGHAT and CDR2 FQNNGV. The CDR3 length equals 16 residues, ends included.

This clonotype has only a few counts. J is TRBJ2-7 and V is TRBV19, with 9 bases aligning to TRBD2. The CDR3 totals 15 residues. V was clipped by 5 bases and J by 0 bases; unmatched bases: 5. The germline CDR1 and CDR2 sequences are LNHDA and SQIVND (reference sequence). The CDR3 DNA reads as TGTGCCAGTAGTTGGACTAGCGAGACCTCCTACGAGCAGTACTTC. Encoded protein: CASSWTSETSYEQYF.

The chain is built from TRBV18 and TRBJ1-1; 7 bases match TRBD1. Germline CDR1 reads KGHSH; CDR2 reads LQKENI. There are 15 residues in the CDR3. V was clipped by 0 bases and J by 0 bases; unmatched bases: 1. CDR3 in amino acids: CASSPPTGLNTEAFF. The CDR3 DNA is TGTGCCAGCTCACCACCGACAGGGTTGAACACTGAAGCTTTCTTT.

With respect to this clonotype: The junction differs from germline at one of its ends, possibly a read error. The chain joins TRBV11-3 to TRBJ2-3, with 7 bases fitting TRBD1. The CDR3 extends over 13 amino acids. The germline V gene encodes CDR1 SGHNT and CDR2 YENEEA. CDR3 in amino acids: CTSRRDRRDTQYF. CDR3 nucleotides: TGCACCAGCAGACGGGACAGAAGGGATACGCAGTATTTT.

This clonotype was seen a single time. Without the conserved terminal phenylalanine or tryptophan, this CDR3 likely stems from a read error. V usage is TRBV4-2 and J usage is TRBJ2-2; the D gene could be TRBD1 or TRBD2 (6 bases each). V lost 3 bases and J lost 6, with 17 bases in between. Germline CDR1 reads LGHNA; CDR2 reads YNFKEQ. The CDR3 is made up of 16 amino acids. For the CDR3, the DNA is TGTGCCAGCAGCCAGGGGGGCCGGTGTGGATCCGGGGAGCTGTTTATT. Translation: CASSQGGRCGSGELFI.

Concerning this clonotype: A read error is possible here, since a much larger clone lies one base away. V is TRBV6-2 or TRBV6-3 and J is TRBJ2-4; D is ambiguous. V gave up 4 bases and J gave up 0 bases, with 10 bases separating them. Germline-derived CDR1 and CDR2 are MNHEY and SVGEGT. CDR3 length: 15 residues. CDR3 nucleotide sequence: TGTGCCAGCAGTTGGATGGACCTAGCCAAAAACATTCAGTACTTC. Residues: CASSWMDLAKNIQYF.

With respect to this clonotype: Given a much more abundant clone one base away, this may be a read error. The chain recombines TRBV20-1 with TRBJ2-1, with TRBD2 identical over 7 bases. Germline loops: CDR1 DFQATT, CDR2 SNEGSKA (reference sequence). After removal of 8 bases from V and 8 bases from J, the junction contained 9 bases not matched to a gene. CDR3 length: 12 residues. CDR3 sequence: CSPRAGRDEQFF. The CDR3 nucleotides read TGCAGTCCCCGAGCGGGACGAGATGAGCAGTTCTTC.

This clonotype was detected a few times. The CDR3 loop reads CASSPSGLTENHNQPQHF. CDR3 in DNA: TGTGCCAGCAGTCCCTCGGGCCTAACAGAAAACCATAATCAGCCCCAGCATTTT. The gene calls are TRBV28 and TRBJ1-5; D is uncertain. From germline, CDR1 is MDHEN and CDR2 SYDVKM. Trimming removed 5 bases at V and 4 bases at J, with 24 bases between. The CDR3 loop spans 18 amino acids. Based on the CDR3 plus reference TRBV28 and TRBJ1-5, the full variable domain is DVKVTQSSRYLVKRTGEKVFLECVQDMDHENMFWYRQDPGLGLRLIYFSYDVKMKEKGDIPEGYSVSREKKERFSLILESASTNQTSMYLCASSPSGLTENHNQPQHFGDGTRLSIL.

This clonotype was recorded at least ten times. The chain has TRBV12-3 or TRBV12-4 and TRBJ2-1, with D possibly being TRBD1 or TRBD2 (7 bases each). CDR3 length: 15 amino acids. Deletions cut 1 base from V and 8 bases from J, with 15 bases between. The CDR3 nucleotides are TGTGCCAGCAGTTTAGTCTGGCAGGGGGGGGATGAGCAGTTCTTC. It specifies CASSLVWQGGDEQFF.

A remark on this clonotype: This may arise from a read error, as a much more abundant clone is one base away. The chain uses TRBV6-2 or TRBV6-3 and TRBJ2-1; D perhaps matches TRBD1 (5 bases). This CDR3 region has 15 residues. The germline V gene encodes CDR1 MNHEY and CDR2 SVGEGT. The CDR3 nucleotides are TGTGTCAGCAGCAAGACAGAAACCCAATCTAATGAGCAGTTCTTC. Protein product: CVSSKTETQSNEQFF.